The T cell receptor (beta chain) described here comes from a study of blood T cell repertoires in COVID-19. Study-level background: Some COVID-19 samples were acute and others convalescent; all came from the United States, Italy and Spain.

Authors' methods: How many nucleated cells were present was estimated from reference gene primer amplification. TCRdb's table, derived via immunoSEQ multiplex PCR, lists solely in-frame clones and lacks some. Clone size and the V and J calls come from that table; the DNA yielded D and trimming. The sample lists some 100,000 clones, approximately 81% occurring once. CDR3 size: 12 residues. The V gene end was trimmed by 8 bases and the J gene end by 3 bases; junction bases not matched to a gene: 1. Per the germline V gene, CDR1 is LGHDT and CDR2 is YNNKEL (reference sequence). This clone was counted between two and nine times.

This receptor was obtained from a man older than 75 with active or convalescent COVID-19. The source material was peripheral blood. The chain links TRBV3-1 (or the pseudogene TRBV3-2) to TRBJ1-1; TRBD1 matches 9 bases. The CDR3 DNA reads TGTGCCAGCCGGGACAGGGACACTGAAGCTTTCTTT. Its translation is CASRDRDTEAFF.